These 13 T cell receptor beta chains share one sample of origin, sequenced in a study of a mutant IDH1 vaccine in newly diagnosed glioma. As for time point: week 35, safety follow-up. Each dose of the vaccine consisted of 300 ug of mutant IDH1 20-mer peptide, with topical imiquimod. Some clones are missing from TCRdb's copy, which holds only in-frame ones; the method was immunoSEQ multiplex PCR. The sample shows about 69,000 clones, around 90% of them seen only once. No cognate antigen is known for these TCRs. Sequencing used PBMCs, obtained from a glioma patient whose treatment included an IDH1 peptide vaccine. These receptors all stem from a man between 25 and 39 years old with glioma.

The CDR3 sequence is CASSRDRGVNGYTF. The CDR3, as DNA: TGTGCCAGCAGTCGGGACAGGGGGGTGAATGGCTACACCTTC. The chain joins TRBV5-4 to TRBJ1-2; 11 positions agree with TRBD1. Per the germline V gene, CDR1 is SGHNT and CDR2 is YYREEE (reference sequence). The CDR3 is 14 amino acids. Trimming removed 5 bases from V and 6 bases from J; junction bases left unmatched: 6. Combining the CDR3 with reference TRBV5-4 and TRBJ1-2 gives the whole variable domain ETGVTQSPTHLIKTRGQQVTLRCSSQSGHNTVSWYQQALGQGPQFIFQYYREEENGRGNFPPRFSGLQFPNYSSELNVNALELDDSALYLCASSRDRGVNGYTFGSGTRLTVV.

The chain couples TRBV29-1 to TRBJ2-6; tentative D call: TRBD1 (6 bases). The CDR3 has 16 residues. Germline V gene data show CDR1 as SQVTM and CDR2 as ANQGSEA. Trimming removed 8 bases from V and 3 bases from J, with 20 bases in between. CDR3 region: CSCSGRGSRGANVLTF. CDR3 nucleotides: TGCAGCTGCTCAGGCAGGGGCTCACGTGGGGCCAACGTCCTGACTTTC.

The J gene is TRBJ2-1, the V gene TRBV5-1; 11 bases are shared with TRBD2. The germline V gene encodes CDR1 SGHRS and CDR2 YFSETQ. V lost 5 bases to trimming and J lost 7 bases; unmatched junction nucleotides: 8. There are 15 residues in the CDR3. CDR3 amino acids: CASSLAGGLGNEQFF. In nucleotides, the CDR3 is TGCGCCAGCAGTTTAGCGGGAGGGTTAGGGAATGAGCAGTTCTTC.

V gene TRBV7-8 combines with J gene TRBJ1-1, with 10 bases matching TRBD1. With V trimmed by 5 bases and J by 3 bases, 6 bases remained unmatched. CDR3 size: 15 residues. Germline V gene sequence: CDR1 SGHVS, CDR2 FQNEAQ. CDR3: CASSERQGADTEAFF. The CDR3 nucleotides read TGTGCCAGCAGCGAGAGACAGGGGGCAGACACTGAAGCTTTCTTT.

CDR3 in amino acids: CASLGLAGGDTQYF. The CDR3 region has the DNA TGCGCCAGTCTGGGACTAGCGGGGGGGGATACGCAGTATTTT. The V call is TRBV10-2, the J call TRBJ2-3; 16 bases agree with TRBD2. The CDR3 covers 14 residues. Germline loops: CDR1 WSHSY, CDR2 SAAADI. Unmatched junction bases numbered 3, after V lost 9 bases and J lost 6 bases.

J is TRBJ2-3 and V is TRBV5-1, with a weak D call TRBD1 (6 bases). This CDR3 contains 15 residues. Germline V gene sequence: CDR1 SGHRS, CDR2 YFSETQ. Trimming left V 2 bases short and J 6 bases short, with 16 bases between. CDR3 sequence reads: CASSFGQTGTDTQYF. CDR3 DNA: TGCGCCAGCAGCTTCGGACAGACGGGAACCGATACGCAGTATTTT.

V gene TRBV30 combines with J gene TRBJ2-7, with D possibly TRBD2 on 6 matching bases. The V gene's germline CDR1 is GTSNPN and CDR2 SVGIG (reference sequence). Trimming cost V 4 bases and J 2 bases, with 15 bases left between them. CDR3 length: 14 amino acids. CDR3 nucleotides: TGTGCCTGGAAGGGCCTCTCGGGGGCCTACGAGCAGTACTTC. This codes for CAWKGLSGAYEQYF.

The chain carries TRBV2 and TRBJ2-4; D gene unclear. This CDR3 spans 15 amino acids. Trimming took off 5 bases at V and 0 bases at J, with 11 bases between the two ends. In germline, CDR1 is SNHLY, CDR2 FYNNEI. This CDR3 is CASSQSNLAKNIQYF. For the CDR3, the DNA is TGTGCCAGCAGTCAGTCTAATCTAGCCAAAAACATTCAGTACTTC.

This rearrangement joins TRBV5-6 to TRBJ2-6; a weak D match, TRBD1 (6 bases). V was cut by 2 bases and J by 5 bases, with 11 bases left in between. Germline V gene sequence: CDR1 SGHDT, CDR2 YYEEEE. The CDR3 spans 15 residues. In nucleotides, the CDR3 is TGTGCCAGCAGCTTATCAGGGGCTAGGGCCAACGTCCTGACTTTC. Protein sequence: CASSLSGARANVLTF.

The J gene is TRBJ1-2, the V gene TRBV5-6, with TRBD1 matching 7 bases. The ends lost 0 bases at V and 6 bases at J; junction bases unmatched: 2. The CDR3 has 13 residues. Germline CDR1 and CDR2: SGHDT and YYEEEE. CDR3 in DNA: TGTGCCAGCAGCTTGGACAGGGGTCATGGCTACACCTTC. This codes for CASSLDRGHGYTF.

The count of this clone is one. The V call is TRBV30, the J call TRBJ2-7; 11 positions agree with TRBD2. The germline CDR1 and CDR2 sequences are GTSNPN and SVGIG (reference sequence). V dropped 5 bases and J dropped 3; count of bases not matched to a gene: 12. This CDR3 is built from 16 residues. CDR3 sequence: CAWEKGLAGGLYEQYF. CDR3 sequence (DNA): TGTGCCTGGGAAAAAGGGCTAGCGGGAGGCCTCTACGAGCAGTACTTC.

This clone has only a few counts. This chain connects TRBV5-6 to TRBJ1-5; D call uncertain. CDR1 is SGHDT, CDR2 YYEEEE, per germline. Trimming stripped 4 bases from V and 7 bases from J, with 9 bases between. The CDR3 runs 12 residues. The CDR3 here is CASSTRNQPQHF. In nucleotides, the CDR3 is TGTGCCAGCAGCACAAGAAACCAGCCCCAGCATTTT.

V gene TRBV18 combines with J gene TRBJ1-2; weak D call: TRBD1 (5 bases). Germline V lookup: CDR1 KGHSH, CDR2 LQKENI. V gave up 5 bases and J gave up 2 bases, with 12 bases separating them. CDR3 size: 14 residues. The CDR3 DNA sequence: TGTGCCAGCTCAATGGACATACGGAACTATGGCTACACCTTC. It codes for CASSMDIRNYGYTF. The variable domain in full, with the rest retrieved from reference TRBV18 and TRBJ1-2, is NAGVMQNPRHLVRRRGQEARLRCSPMKGHSHVYWYRQLPEEGLKFMVYLQKENIIDESGMPKERFSAEFPKEGPSILRIQQVVRGDSAAYFCASSMDIRNYGYTFGSGTRLTVV.